The TCR beta chain under discussion was sequenced for a study of shared clonotypes between healthy human individuals. The study, taken as a whole, reports: Naive CD4 clonotypes overlapped across several donors at roughly 4.5%. With few donors, the genetic and exposure-history diversity represented was limited.

This clone was seen a single time. Its antigen is undetermined. Template for every sorted-subset replicate PCR totaled roughly 200 ng DNA, some 30,000 T cell genomes. Generated by immunoSEQ multiplex PCR, the TCRdb table keeps only in-frame clones and is missing some. The sample lists 750,000 to 1,000,000 clones, more than 85% occurring once. Naive CD8 cells lacked CD45RO and underwent positive selection for CCR7, leaving out terminally differentiated effector memory CD45RA+ cells. Looked up from germline, CDR1 is MNHEY and CDR2 is SVGAGI. The CDR3 has 15 residues. Losses at the gene ends were 7 bases for V and 10 bases for J; bases not matched to a gene: 15.

Sequencing was performed on naive CD8+ T cells sorted from blood. The source is a man younger than 45 in good health. V is TRBV6-5 and J is TRBJ2-1, with 8 bases matching TRBD2. The CDR3: CASNLGSSGPIEQFF. The CDR3 DNA sequence: TGTGCCAGCAACTTGGGATCTAGCGGGCCGATCGAGCAGTTCTTC.